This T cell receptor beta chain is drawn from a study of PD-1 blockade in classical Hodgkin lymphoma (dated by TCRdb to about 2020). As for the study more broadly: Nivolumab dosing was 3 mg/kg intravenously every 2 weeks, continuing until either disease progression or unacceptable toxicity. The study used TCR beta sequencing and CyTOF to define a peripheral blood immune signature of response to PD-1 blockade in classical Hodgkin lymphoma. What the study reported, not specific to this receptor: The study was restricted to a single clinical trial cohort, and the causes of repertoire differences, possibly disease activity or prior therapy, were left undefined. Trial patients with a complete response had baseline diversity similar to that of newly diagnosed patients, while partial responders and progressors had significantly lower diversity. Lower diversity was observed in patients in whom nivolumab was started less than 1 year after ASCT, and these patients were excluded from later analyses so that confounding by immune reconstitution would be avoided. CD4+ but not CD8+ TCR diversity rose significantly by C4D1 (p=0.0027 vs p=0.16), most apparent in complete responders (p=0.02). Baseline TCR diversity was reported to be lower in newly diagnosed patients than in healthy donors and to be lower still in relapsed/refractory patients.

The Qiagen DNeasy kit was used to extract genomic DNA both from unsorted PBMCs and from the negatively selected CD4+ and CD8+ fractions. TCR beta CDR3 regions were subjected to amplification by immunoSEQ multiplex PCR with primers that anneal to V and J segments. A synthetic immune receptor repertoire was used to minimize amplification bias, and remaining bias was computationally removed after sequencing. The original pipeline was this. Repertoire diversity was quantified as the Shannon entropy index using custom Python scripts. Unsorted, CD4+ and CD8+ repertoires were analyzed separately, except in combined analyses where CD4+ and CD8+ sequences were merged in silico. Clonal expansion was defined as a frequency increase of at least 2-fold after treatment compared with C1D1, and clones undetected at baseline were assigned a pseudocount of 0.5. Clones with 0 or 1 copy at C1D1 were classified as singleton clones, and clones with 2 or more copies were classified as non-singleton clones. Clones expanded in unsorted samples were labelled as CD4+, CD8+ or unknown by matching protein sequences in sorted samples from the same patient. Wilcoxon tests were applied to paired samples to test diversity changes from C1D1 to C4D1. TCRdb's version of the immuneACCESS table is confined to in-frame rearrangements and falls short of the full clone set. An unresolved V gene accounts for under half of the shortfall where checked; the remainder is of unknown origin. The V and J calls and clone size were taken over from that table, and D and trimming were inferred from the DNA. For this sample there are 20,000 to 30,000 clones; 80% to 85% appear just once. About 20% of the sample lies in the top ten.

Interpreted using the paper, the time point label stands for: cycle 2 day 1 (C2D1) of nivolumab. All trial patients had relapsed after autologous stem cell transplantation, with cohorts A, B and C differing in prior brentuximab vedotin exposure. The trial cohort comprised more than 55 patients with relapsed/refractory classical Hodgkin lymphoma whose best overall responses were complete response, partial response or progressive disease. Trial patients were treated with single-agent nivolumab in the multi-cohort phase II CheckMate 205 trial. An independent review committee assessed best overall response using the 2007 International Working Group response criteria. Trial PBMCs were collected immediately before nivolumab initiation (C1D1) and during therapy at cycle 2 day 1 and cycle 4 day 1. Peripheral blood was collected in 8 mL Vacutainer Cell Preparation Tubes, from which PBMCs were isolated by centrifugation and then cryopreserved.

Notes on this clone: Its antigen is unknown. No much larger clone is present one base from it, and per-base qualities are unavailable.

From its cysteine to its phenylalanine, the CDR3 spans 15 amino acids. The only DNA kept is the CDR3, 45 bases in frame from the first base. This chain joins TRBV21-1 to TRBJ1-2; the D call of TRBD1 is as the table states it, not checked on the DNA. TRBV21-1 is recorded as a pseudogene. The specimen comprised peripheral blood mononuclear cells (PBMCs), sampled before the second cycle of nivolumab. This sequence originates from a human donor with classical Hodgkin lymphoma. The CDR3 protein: CASSSLGRDIYGYTF. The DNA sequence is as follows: TGTGCCAGCAGCTCTTTGGGGCGCGACATCTATGGCTACACCTTC.